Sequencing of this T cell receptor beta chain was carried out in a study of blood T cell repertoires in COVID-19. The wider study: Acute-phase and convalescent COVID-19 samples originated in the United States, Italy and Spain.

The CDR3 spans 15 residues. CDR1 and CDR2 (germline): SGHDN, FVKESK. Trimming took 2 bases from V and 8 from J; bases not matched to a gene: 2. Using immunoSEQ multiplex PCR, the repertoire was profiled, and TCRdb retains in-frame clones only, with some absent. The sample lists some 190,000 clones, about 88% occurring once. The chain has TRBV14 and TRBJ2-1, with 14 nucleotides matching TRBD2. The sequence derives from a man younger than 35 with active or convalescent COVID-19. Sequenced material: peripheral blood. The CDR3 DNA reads TGTGCCAGCAGCCAACGACTAGCGGGAGGGGATGAGCAGTTCTTC. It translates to CASSQRLAGGDEQFF.